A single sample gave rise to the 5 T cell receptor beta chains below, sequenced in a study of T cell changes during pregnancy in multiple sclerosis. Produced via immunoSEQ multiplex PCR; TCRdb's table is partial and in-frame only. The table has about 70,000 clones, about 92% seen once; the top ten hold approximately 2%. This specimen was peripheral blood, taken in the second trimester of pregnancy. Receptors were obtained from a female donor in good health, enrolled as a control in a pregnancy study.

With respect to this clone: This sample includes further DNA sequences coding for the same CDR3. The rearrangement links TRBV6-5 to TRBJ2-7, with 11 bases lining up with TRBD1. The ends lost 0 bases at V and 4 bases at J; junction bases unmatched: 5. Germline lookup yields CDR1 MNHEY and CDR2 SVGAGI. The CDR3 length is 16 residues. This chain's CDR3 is CASSYSGTGGSYEQYF. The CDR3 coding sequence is TGTGCCAGCAGTTACTCGGGGACAGGGGGAAGTTACGAGCAGTACTTC.

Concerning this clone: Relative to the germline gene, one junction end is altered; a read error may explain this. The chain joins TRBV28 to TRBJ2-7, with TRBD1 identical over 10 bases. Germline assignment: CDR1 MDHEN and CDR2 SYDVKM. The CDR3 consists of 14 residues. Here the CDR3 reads CASSSAHYGQGVDF. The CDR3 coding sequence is TGTGCCAGCAGTTCCGCCCACTACGGACAGGGGGTGGACTTC.

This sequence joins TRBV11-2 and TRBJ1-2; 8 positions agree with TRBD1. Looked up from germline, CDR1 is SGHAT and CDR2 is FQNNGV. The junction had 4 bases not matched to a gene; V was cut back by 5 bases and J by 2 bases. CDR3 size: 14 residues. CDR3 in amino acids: CASSRGTGNYGYTF. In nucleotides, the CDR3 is TGTGCCAGCAGCCGGGGGACAGGCAACTATGGCTACACCTTC.

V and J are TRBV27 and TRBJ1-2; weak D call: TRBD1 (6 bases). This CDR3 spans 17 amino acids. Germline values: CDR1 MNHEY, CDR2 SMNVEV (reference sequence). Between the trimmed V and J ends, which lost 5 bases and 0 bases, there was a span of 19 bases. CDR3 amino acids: CASSPGGGAGANYGYTF. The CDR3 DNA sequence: TGTGCCAGCAGTCCGGGGGGGGGCGCCGGAGCTAACTATGGCTACACCTTC.

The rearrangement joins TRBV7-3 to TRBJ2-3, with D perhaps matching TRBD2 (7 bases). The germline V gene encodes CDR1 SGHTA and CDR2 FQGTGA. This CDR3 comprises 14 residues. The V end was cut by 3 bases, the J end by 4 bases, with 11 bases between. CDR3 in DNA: TGTGCCAGCAGCTTGGGGGGGGCAGCAGATACGCAGTATTTT. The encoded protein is CASSLGGAADTQYF.